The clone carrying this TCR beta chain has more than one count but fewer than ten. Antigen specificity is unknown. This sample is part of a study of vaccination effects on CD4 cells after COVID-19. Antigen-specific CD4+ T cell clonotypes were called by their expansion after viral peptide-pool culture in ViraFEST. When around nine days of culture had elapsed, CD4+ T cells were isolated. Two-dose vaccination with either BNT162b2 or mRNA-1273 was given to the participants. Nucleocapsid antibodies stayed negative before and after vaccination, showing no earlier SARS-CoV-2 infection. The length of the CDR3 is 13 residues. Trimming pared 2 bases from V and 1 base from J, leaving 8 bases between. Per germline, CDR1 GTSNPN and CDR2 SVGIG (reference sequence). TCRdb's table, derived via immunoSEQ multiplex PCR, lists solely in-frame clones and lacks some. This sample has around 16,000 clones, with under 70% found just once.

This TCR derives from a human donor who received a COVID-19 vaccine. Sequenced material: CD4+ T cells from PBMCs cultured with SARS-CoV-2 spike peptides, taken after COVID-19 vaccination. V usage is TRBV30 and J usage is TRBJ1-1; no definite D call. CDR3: CAWSRSGNTEAFF. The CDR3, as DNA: TGTGCCTGGAGTCGGAGTGGGAACACTGAAGCTTTCTTT.